These 31 T cell receptor beta chains originate from one sample sequenced in a study of human T cells and chemical hapten exposure. TCRdb reanalysed the RACE reads using MiXCR and keeps one entry per CDR3 protein. The sample records over 300,000 distinct CDR3 sequences, 4.5% to 5.5% being singletons. The time point is: pre-sensitization, week 0. Treatment described: therapeutic diphenylcyclopropenone sensitization with weekly scalp DPC. The sample in question was whole blood, obtained in connection with sensitization to the hapten diphenylcyclopropenone (DPC). The receptors were gathered from a woman aged 45-65 years with alopecia areata. Some clones in this sample may be carry-over from other donors' samples.

The table lists this clonotype with many counts. The rearrangement joins TRBV7-9 to TRBJ2-7; no clear D. The germline V gene encodes CDR1 SEHNR and CDR2 FQNEAQ (reference sequence). The CDR3 loop spans 14 amino acids. V lost 4 bases and J 6 bases, leaving 16 bases between the germline ends. The CDR3 region has the DNA TGTGCCAGCAGCTCGCTCCGCACTTGGCCCGAGCAGTACTTC. Translation: CASSSLRTWPEQYF.

A few counts support this clonotype. The chain uses TRBV6-5 and TRBJ1-4, with TRBD1 as a possible D gene (5 bases). V gave up 4 bases and J gave up 8 bases, with 17 bases separating them. This CDR3 comprises 15 residues. CDR1 and CDR2 (germline): MNHEY, SVGAGI. The CDR3 region is CASSSRQGLREKLFF. The CDR3 coding sequence is TGTGCCAGCAGTTCCCGCCAGGGTCTTCGGGAAAAACTGTTTTTT.

The CDR3 protein is CASSLGYEKLFF. CDR3 bases: TGTGCCAGCAGCCTGGGGTATGAAAAACTGTTTTTT. V and J are TRBV3-1 and TRBJ1-4; D is undetermined. From germline, CDR1 is LGHDT and CDR2 YNNKEL (reference sequence). This CDR3 has 12 amino acids. V was pared by 4 bases and J by 6 bases, with 6 bases between.

This rearrangement joins TRBV27 to TRBJ2-7; no clear D gene. This CDR3 has 15 residues. CDR1 MNHEY and CDR2 SMNVEV come from the germline V gene (reference sequence). Trimming stripped 6 bases from V and 2 bases from J, with 17 bases between. CDR3 residues: CASSSIFSPPYEQYF. The CDR3 bases are TGTGCCAGCAGCTCAATATTTTCCCCCCCCTACGAGCAGTACTTC.

This clonotype was seen at least ten times. The chain combines TRBV12-3 or TRBV12-4 with TRBJ2-7, with a possible D match to TRBD2 (5 bases). The CDR3 length is 14 residues. V was trimmed by 3 bases and J by 3 bases, leaving 12 bases between them. The CDR3 region is CASSLTGVHYEQYF. CDR3 coding DNA: TGTGCCAGCAGTTTGACCGGGGTTCACTACGAGCAGTACTTC.

A few counts support this clonotype. CDR3 residues: CASSQVFQGNEAFF. CDR3 DNA: TGTGCCAGCAGCCAAGTTTTCCAGGGGAATGAAGCTTTCTTT. V is TRBV14 and J is TRBJ1-1; D may be TRBD1 (6 bases). Per the germline V gene, CDR1 is SGHDN and CDR2 is FVKESK. The CDR3 spans 14 residues. V lost 1 base and J lost 7, with 13 bases in between.

In this sample, this clonotype turned up a few times. The chain carries TRBV18 and TRBJ1-1, with D uncertain. V lost 1 base to trimming and J lost 0 bases, with 6 bases between them. Germline values: CDR1 KGHSH, CDR2 LQKENI. There are 14 residues in the CDR3. The CDR3: CASSPQILNTEAFF. The CDR3 DNA follows: TGTGCCAGCTCACCACAGATCTTGAACACTGAAGCTTTCTTT. The variable domain in full, with the rest retrieved from reference TRBV18 and TRBJ1-1, is NAGVMQNPRHLVRRRGQEARLRCSPMKGHSHVYWYRQLPEEGLKFMVYLQKENIIDESGMPKERFSAEFPKEGPSILRIQQVVRGDSAAYFCASSPQILNTEAFFGQGTRLTVV.

This clonotype was counted between two and nine times. The rearrangement joins TRBV5-1 to TRBJ1-5; D unclear. With 0 bases removed from V and 2 bases from J, the gap between germline ends came to 6 bases. CDR1 SGHRS and CDR2 YFSETQ come from the germline V gene. The CDR3 sequence is 14 residues long. The CDR3 nucleotides are TGCGCCAGCAGCTTGGAGTTTGGCAATCAGCCCCAGCATTTT. Translated: CASSLEFGNQPQHF.

The J gene is TRBJ1-2, the V gene TRBV12-3 or TRBV12-4; no clear D gene. V was clipped by 5 bases and J by 5 bases, with 15 bases between them. There are 14 residues in the CDR3. The CDR3 spells CASSPARRRYGYTF. In DNA, the CDR3 is TGTGCCAGCAGTCCCGCCAGGAGACGGTATGGCTACACCTTC.

This clonotype was seen many times. The CDR3 sequence is CATSRDPTGDETQYF. CDR3 sequence (DNA): TGTGCCACCAGCAGAGATCCCACAGGGGATGAGACCCAGTACTTC. The chain uses TRBV15 and TRBJ2-5; 7 bases align to TRBD1. There are 15 residues in the CDR3. CDR1 and CDR2 (germline): LNHNV, YYDKDF (reference sequence). The V and J ends lost 0 bases and 5 bases, in that order; junction bases with no gene match: 6.

This clonotype came up many times. The V call is TRBV15, the J call TRBJ2-7, with 9 bases lining up with TRBD1. Trimming at V came to 4 bases and at J to 4 bases, leaving 5 bases not matched to a gene. Per the germline V gene, CDR1 is LNHNV and CDR2 is YYDKDF (reference sequence). The CDR3 extends over 14 amino acids. The chain's CDR3 is CATSTGTGPYEQYF. The CDR3 DNA follows: TGTGCCACCAGCACCGGGACAGGGCCGTACGAGCAGTACTTC.

This clonotype has just one count. This chain connects TRBV2 to TRBJ2-7; the D gene is possibly TRBD2 (5 bases). The germline CDR1 and CDR2 sequences are SNHLY and FYNNEI. This CDR3 is 12 amino acids long. Trimming shortened V by 3 bases and J by 7 bases, and 10 bases separated the two germline ends. CDR3 sequence: CASSEREGEQYF. The CDR3 nucleotides are TGTGCCAGCAGTGAGAGGGAAGGTGAGCAGTACTTC.

This clonotype was seen ten or more times. The rearrangement uses TRBV11-2 and TRBJ2-3; 8 bases align to TRBD2. The CDR3 runs 15 residues. V was clipped by 2 bases and J by 4 bases; unmatched bases: 5. In germline, CDR1 is SGHAT, CDR2 FQNNGV. The chain's CDR3 is CASSLRSGRADTQYF. The DNA for the CDR3 is TGTGCCAGCAGCTTAAGGAGCGGGAGAGCAGATACGCAGTATTTT.

The chain carries TRBV30 and TRBJ2-1, with 10 bases matching TRBD2. The CDR3 spans 14 residues. The ends lost 5 bases at V and 4 bases at J; junction bases unmatched: 5. Germline V CDR1 and CDR2: GTSNPN, SVGIG (reference sequence). The CDR3 protein is CAWESGREYNEQFF. CDR3 sequence (DNA): TGTGCCTGGGAAAGCGGGAGGGAATACAATGAGCAGTTCTTC.

This clonotype was seen at least ten times. The chain couples TRBV5-4 to TRBJ2-5; TRBD2 matches at 7 bases. From germline, CDR1 is SGHNT and CDR2 YYREEE (reference sequence). With 6 bases clipped from V and 5 bases from J, the junction kept 4 bases outside the gene matches. CDR3 size: 12 residues. The CDR3: CASTGGSETQYF. As DNA, the CDR3 is TGTGCCAGCACCGGGGGGAGCGAGACCCAGTACTTC.

This clonotype came up many times. The chain has TRBV6-2 or TRBV6-3 and TRBJ2-1, with 8 bases fitting TRBD2. The V and J ends lost 7 bases and 6 bases, in that order; junction bases with no gene match: 8. Per the germline V gene, CDR1 is MNHEY and CDR2 is SVGEGT. The CDR3 sequence is 14 residues long. CDR3 region: CASKLAGSLNEQFF. In DNA form, the CDR3 reads TGTGCCAGCAAGTTAGCGGGATCCCTCAATGAGCAGTTCTTC.

The sample holds many counts of this clonotype. The chain combines TRBV29-1 with TRBJ1-1; 8 positions agree with TRBD1. The CDR3 loop spans 13 amino acids. The germline V gene has CDR1 SQVTM and CDR2 ANQGSEA. V trimming: 4 bases; J trimming: 4 bases; junction bases outside the gene matches: 5. The CDR3 DNA follows: TGCAGCGTTGGACAGGGGAAGTCCACTGAAGCTTTCTTT. Protein product: CSVGQGKSTEAFF.

This clonotype was counted many times. The chain links TRBV5-5 to TRBJ1-2; D is unclear. CDR1 is SGHKS, CDR2 YYEKEE, per germline (reference sequence). Trimming took 5 bases from V and 2 from J, leaving 13 bases between them. The CDR3 covers 14 residues. CDR3 protein: CASRRTGQNYGYTF. CDR3 DNA: TGTGCCAGCAGGCGCACCGGGCAAAACTATGGCTACACCTTC.

This clonotype was picked up a small number of times. The chain carries TRBV5-1 and TRBJ1-4, with 8 bases aligning to TRBD1. Per germline, CDR1 SGHRS and CDR2 YFSETQ. CDR3 length equals 14 residues. V dropped 0 bases and J dropped 6; count of bases not matched to a gene: 1. CDR3 in amino acids: CASSLDRGDEKLFF. DNA of the CDR3: TGCGCCAGCAGCTTGGACAGGGGGGATGAAAAACTGTTTTTT.

The V call is TRBV6-1, the J call TRBJ1-1; 7 nucleotides agree with TRBD1. This CDR3 has 11 amino acids. J gave up 12 bases and V 7 bases, and 8 bases lay outside the gene matches. CDR1 and CDR2 (germline): MNHNS, SASEGT. The CDR3 is CASIGTAYSFF. DNA of the CDR3: TGTGCCAGCATAGGGACAGCTTACTCTTTCTTT.

This clonotype was counted only a few times. The chain's CDR3 is CASSVRTSGISSTDTQYF. The CDR3 DNA reads TGTGCCAGCAGCGTCCGGACTAGCGGGATCTCTAGCACAGATACGCAGTATTTT. This chain links TRBV7-2 with TRBJ2-3; 12 bases fit TRBD2. The CDR3 covers 18 residues. Germline V lookup: CDR1 SGHTA, CDR2 FQGNSA. V gave up 5 bases and J gave up 0 bases; unmatched junction bases: 9.

This clonotype was seen many times. This chain joins TRBV7-9 and TRBJ1-1; TRBD1 agrees at 12 bases. Germline V gene data show CDR1 as SEHNR and CDR2 as FQNEAQ (reference sequence). Losses at the gene ends were 4 bases for V and 4 bases for J; bases not matched to a gene: 10. The CDR3 contains 17 residues. CDR3 sequence: CASSSPGQGAKGTEAFF. The DNA for the CDR3 is TGTGCCAGCAGCTCACCGGGACAGGGGGCGAAGGGCACTGAAGCTTTCTTT.

In its sample, this clonotype was seen a few times. The chain uses TRBV3-1 and TRBJ2-2; unclear D gene. The germline V gene encodes CDR1 LGHDT and CDR2 YNNKEL (reference sequence). The V end lost 0 bases, the J end lost 6 bases, and 5 bases lay between the germline ends. The length of the CDR3 is 13 residues. The CDR3 loop is CASSQEHPGELFF. CDR3 nucleotides: TGTGCCAGCAGCCAAGAACACCCCGGGGAGCTGTTTTTT.

The chain is built from TRBV7-9 and TRBJ2-7, with 11 bases that match TRBD2. Trimming took 2 bases from V and 4 from J; bases not matched to a gene: 7. The CDR3 sequence is 16 residues long. In germline, CDR1 is SEHNR, CDR2 FQNEAQ (reference sequence). Here the CDR3 DNA reads TGTGCCAGCAGCTTAATCGCGGCTAGCGGGAGGTACGAGCAGTACTTC. As protein: CASSLIAASGRYEQYF.

This clonotype was counted only a few times. This chain uses TRBV12-5 with TRBJ1-1; D is uncertain. Trimming removed 1 base at V and 1 base at J, with 4 bases between. Per the germline V gene, CDR1 is LGHNT and CDR2 is FRNRAP. CDR3 length: 13 amino acids. The CDR3 DNA is TGTGCTAGTGGTTTGGGTCCGAACACTGAAGCTTTCTTT. As protein: CASGLGPNTEAFF.

There are a few counts of this clonotype. This chain connects TRBV20-1 to TRBJ1-3, with D possibly TRBD1 on 5 matching bases. V lost 1 base and J lost 3, with 10 bases in between. Germline assignment: CDR1 DFQATT and CDR2 SNEGSKA (reference sequence). This CDR3 region has 14 residues. DNA of the CDR3: TGCAGTGCTAGAGTTGCAGGGTATGGAAACACCATATATTTT. Amino acid sequence: CSARVAGYGNTIYF.

This clonotype was counted only a few times. The chain uses TRBV21-1 and TRBJ2-1; the D call in the table, TRBD2, was not verified against the DNA. TRBV21-1 constitutes a pseudogene. The CDR3 sequence is 17 residues long. The CDR3 DNA is TGTGCCAGCAGCAAAGTTTCTAGCGGGGGACCCAAGGACGAGCAGTTCTTC. Residues: CASSKVSSGGPKDEQFF.

V gene TRBV29-1 combines with J gene TRBJ1-1; D ambiguous. CDR3 size: 12 residues. Trimming took off 1 base at V and 4 bases at J, with 7 bases between the two ends. Germline V lookup: CDR1 SQVTM, CDR2 ANQGSEA. In DNA form, the CDR3 reads TGCAGCGTTGAAGTGGGGAGCACTGAAGCTTTCTTT. This codes for CSVEVGSTEAFF.

The rearrangement links TRBV28 to TRBJ2-5; D might be TRBD1 (5 bases). The CDR3 consists of 16 residues. V was clipped by 1 base and J by 2 bases, with 14 bases between them. CDR1 and CDR2 from the germline V gene are MDHEN and SYDVKM. CDR3 DNA: TGTGCCAGCAGTTTATCCACCCCAGGGTTACAAGAGACCCAGTACTTC. Amino acids: CASSLSTPGLQETQYF.

The table lists this clonotype with a few counts. This sequence joins TRBV2 and TRBJ2-2; 7 nucleotides line up with TRBD1. After removal of 8 bases from V and 4 bases from J, the junction contained 16 bases not matched to a gene. Germline V gene data show CDR1 as SNHLY and CDR2 as FYNNEI. The CDR3 sequence is 17 residues long. CDR3 loop: CASGSSLPGQSTGELFF. The DNA for the CDR3 is TGTGCCAGCGGTTCCTCCCTACCGGGACAGAGCACCGGGGAGCTGTTTTTT. Full variable domain (missing parts from reference TRBV2 and TRBJ2-2): EPEVTQTPSHQVTQMGQEVILRCVPISNHLYFYWYRQILGQKVEFLVSFYNNEISEKSEIFDDQFSVERPDGSNFTLKIRSTKLEDSAMYFCASGSSLPGQSTGELFFGEGSRLTVL.

This clonotype was picked up many times. This sequence joins TRBV11-2 and TRBJ2-1, with D possibly matching TRBD2 (6 bases). Trimming removed 1 base at V and 5 bases at J, with 6 bases between. CDR3 size: 13 residues. In germline, CDR1 is SGHAT, CDR2 FQNNGV. The CDR3 coding sequence is TGTGCCAGCAGCTTAGGGACTAACAATGAGCAGTTCTTC. This translates into CASSLGTNNEQFF.